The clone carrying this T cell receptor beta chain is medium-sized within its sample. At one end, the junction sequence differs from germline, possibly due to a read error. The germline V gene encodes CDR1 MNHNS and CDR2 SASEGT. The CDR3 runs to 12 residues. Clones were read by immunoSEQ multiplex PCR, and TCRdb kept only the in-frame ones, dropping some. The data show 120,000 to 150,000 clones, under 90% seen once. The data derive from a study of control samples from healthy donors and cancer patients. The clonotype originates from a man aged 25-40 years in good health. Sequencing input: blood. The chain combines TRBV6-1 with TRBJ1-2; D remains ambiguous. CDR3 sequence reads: CASSQAEHGYTF. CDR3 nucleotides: TGTGCCAGCAGTCAAGCCGAACATGGCTACACCTTC.